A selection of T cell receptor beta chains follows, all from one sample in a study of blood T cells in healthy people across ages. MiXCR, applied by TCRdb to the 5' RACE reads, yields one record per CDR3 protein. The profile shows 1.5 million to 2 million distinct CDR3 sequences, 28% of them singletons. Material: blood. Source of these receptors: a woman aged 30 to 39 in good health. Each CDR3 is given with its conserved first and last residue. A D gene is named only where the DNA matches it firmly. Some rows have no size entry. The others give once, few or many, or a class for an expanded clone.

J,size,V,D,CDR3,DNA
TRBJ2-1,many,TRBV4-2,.,CASSRGAGTYNEQFF,TGTGCCAGCAGCCGCGGGGCGGGGACATACAATGAGCAGTTCTTC
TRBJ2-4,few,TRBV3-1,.,CASSPRRVAKNIQYF,TGTGCCAGCAGCCCTCGCAGGGTAGCCAAAAACATTCAGTACTTC
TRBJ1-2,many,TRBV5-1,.,CASSFGTADGYTF,TGCGCCAGCAGCTTTGGGACGGCGGATGGCTACACCTTC
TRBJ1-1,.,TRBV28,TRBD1,CAGSQIPPGQGWAEAFF,TGTGCCGGCAGCCAAATACCACCGGGACAGGGGTGGGCTGAAGCTTTCTTT
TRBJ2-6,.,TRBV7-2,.,CASSLDRTNVLTF,TGTGCCAGCAGCTTAGACAGGACTAACGTCCTGACTTTC
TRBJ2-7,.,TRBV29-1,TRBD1,CSVLDRKTYEQYF,TGCAGCGTTTTGGACAGGAAGACCTACGAGCAGTACTTC
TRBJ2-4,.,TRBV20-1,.,CSARDGVTKNIQYF,TGCAGTGCTAGAGATGGAGTAACCAAAAACATTCAGTACTTC
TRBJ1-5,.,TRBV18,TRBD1,CASSRGTGGIQPQHF,TGTGCCAGCTCACGCGGGACAGGCGGCATTCAGCCCCAGCATTTT
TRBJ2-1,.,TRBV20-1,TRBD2,CSAQGGTSGGRSSYNEQFF,TGCAGTGCTCAGGGTGGGACTAGCGGGGGGCGGAGCTCCTACAATGAGCAGTTCTTC
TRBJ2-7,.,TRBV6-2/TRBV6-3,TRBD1,CASSWSTGVRAYEQYF,TGTGCCAGCAGTTGGTCGACAGGGGTTAGAGCCTACGAGCAGTACTTC
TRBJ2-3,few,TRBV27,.,CASSPEQGSADTQYF,TGTGCCAGCAGTCCGGAACAGGGATCTGCAGATACGCAGTATTTT
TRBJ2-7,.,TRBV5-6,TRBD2,CASSFRSLAGGNRDSEQYF,TGTGCCAGCAGTTTTCGCAGTCTAGCGGGGGGGAACAGGGATTCCGAGCAGTACTTC
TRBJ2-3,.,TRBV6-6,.,CASSYSGLKAADTQYF,TGTGCCAGCAGTTACTCCGGGCTTAAAGCGGCAGATACGCAGTATTTT
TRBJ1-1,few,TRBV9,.,CASSEGGATEAFF,TGTGCCAGCAGCGAGGGGGGTGCCACTGAAGCTTTCTTT
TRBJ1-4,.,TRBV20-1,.,CSAPPGPSEKLFF,TGCAGTGCTCCTCCCGGCCCTAGTGAAAAACTGTTTTTT
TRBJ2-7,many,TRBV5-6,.,CASSLDLHEQYF,TGTGCCAGCAGCTTGGATTTGCACGAGCAGTACTTC
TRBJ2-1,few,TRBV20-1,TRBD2,CSVTSGTYDEQFF,TGCAGTGTTACTAGCGGGACTTACGATGAGCAGTTCTTC
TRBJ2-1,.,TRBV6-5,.,CASSYSLPRGVYNEQFF,TGTGCCAGCAGTTACTCCCTCCCGCGGGGAGTTTACAATGAGCAGTTCTTC
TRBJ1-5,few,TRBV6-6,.,CASSPINNQPQHF,TGTGCCAGCAGCCCGATTAACAATCAGCCCCAGCATTTT
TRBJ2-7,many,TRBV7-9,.,CASSSWTEPYEQYF,TGTGCCAGCAGCTCGTGGACGGAACCCTACGAGCAGTACTTC
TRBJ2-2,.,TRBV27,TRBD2,CASSPGKRGVAGELFF,TGTGCCAGCAGTCCCGGAAAGCGGGGGGTTGCCGGGGAGCTGTTTTTT
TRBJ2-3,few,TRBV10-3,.,CAIRPRDERTQYF,TGTGCCATCAGGCCCCGCGACGAGCGTACGCAGTATTTT
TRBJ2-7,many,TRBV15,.,CATSKSWGAYEQYF,TGTGCCACCAGCAAGTCCTGGGGGGCCTACGAGCAGTACTTC
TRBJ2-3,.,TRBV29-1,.,CSASPLDTQYF,TGCAGCGCCTCTCCTCTAGATACGCAGTATTTT
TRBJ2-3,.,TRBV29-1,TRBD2,CSVAPGAGGMFLGTDTQYF,TGCAGCGTTGCCCCCGGGGCGGGGGGGATGTTTCTTGGCACAGATACGCAGTATTTT
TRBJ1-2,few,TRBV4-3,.,CASSHDRRHGYTF,TGCGCCAGCAGCCACGATCGACGGCATGGCTACACCTTC
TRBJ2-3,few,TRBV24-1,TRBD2,CATSEAGDTQYF,TGTGCCACCAGTGAAGCGGGGGATACGCAGTATTTT